This TCR beta chain was sequenced for a study of OX40 agonist ivuxolimab in advanced cancers. Across the study: Subjects had a mean age of approximately 60 years, with a range of 23 to 79; around 83% were male. Previous treatment with anti-PD-1, anti-PD-L1 or anti-CTLA-4 therapy was allowed; over 35% had received some.

As regards this clone: Its antigen is undetermined.

Germline V CDR1 and CDR2: WSHSY, SAAADI. V shed 6 bases and J 6 bases; nucleotides not matched to a gene: 8. The CDR3 consists of 15 residues. Clones were read by immunoSEQ multiplex PCR, and TCRdb kept only the in-frame ones, dropping some. Among fewer than 45,000 clones listed, approximately 81% were seen once. Overall study results and limits: The study observed clonal expansion of CD4+ and CD8+ blood T cells by week 6 at 0.1 to 3.0 mg/kg. Still undetermined is the antigen specificity of the expanded peripheral T cells.

The clonotype comes from an adult with an advanced solid tumor such as melanoma, head and neck, liver or kidney cancer. Specimen: CD4+ or CD8+ T cells sorted from blood, collected in a trial of the OX40 agonist ivuxolimab. This chain links TRBV10-2 with TRBJ2-3, with 11 bases that match TRBD2. CDR3 loop: CASSALAGVGDTQYF. CDR3 sequence (DNA): TGCGCCAGCAGCGCACTAGCGGGAGTGGGGGATACGCAGTATTTT.